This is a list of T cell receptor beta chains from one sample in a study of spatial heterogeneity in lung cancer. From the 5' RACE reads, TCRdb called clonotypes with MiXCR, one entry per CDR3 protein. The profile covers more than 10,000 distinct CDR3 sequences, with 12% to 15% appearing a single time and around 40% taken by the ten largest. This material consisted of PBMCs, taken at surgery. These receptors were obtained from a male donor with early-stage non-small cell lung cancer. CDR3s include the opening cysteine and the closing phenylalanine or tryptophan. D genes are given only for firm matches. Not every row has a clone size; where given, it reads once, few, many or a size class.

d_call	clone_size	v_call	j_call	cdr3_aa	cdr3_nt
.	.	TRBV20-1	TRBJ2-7	CSARKQGGSLYEQYF	TGCAGTGCTAGAAAACAGGGCGGGTCCCTCTACGAGCAGTACTTC
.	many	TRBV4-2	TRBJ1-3	CASSQDGALVNTIYF	TGTGCCAGCAGCCAAGATGGGGCTCTGGTAAACACCATATATTTT
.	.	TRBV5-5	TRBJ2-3	CASSSHRVDTQYF	TGTGCCAGCAGCTCTCACAGGGTTGATACGCAGTATTTT
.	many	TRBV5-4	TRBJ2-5	CASSLVGDETQYF	TGTGCCAGCAGCTTGGTAGGGGACGAGACCCAGTACTTC
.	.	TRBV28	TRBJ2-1	CASSFPAEYNEQFF	TGTGCCAGCAGTTTTCCTGCGGAGTACAATGAGCAGTTCTTC
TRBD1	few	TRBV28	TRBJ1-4	CASSGTGVTNEKLFF	TGTGCCAGCAGTGGGACAGGGGTAACTAATGAAAAACTGTTTTTT
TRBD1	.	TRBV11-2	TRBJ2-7	CASSPPGQGGNEQYF	TGTGCCAGCAGCCCCCCGGGACAGGGAGGTAACGAGCAGTACTTC
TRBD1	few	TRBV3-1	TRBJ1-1	CASSQDKPDREGEAFF	TGTGCCAGCAGCCAAGACAAGCCCGACAGGGAAGGTGAAGCTTTCTTT
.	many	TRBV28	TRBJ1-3	CASGLNAGNTIYF	TGTGCCAGTGGACTGAATGCTGGAAACACCATATATTTT
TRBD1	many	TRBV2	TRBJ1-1	CASTRGGGEAFF	TGTGCCAGCACCCGAGGGGGCGGTGAAGCTTTCTTT
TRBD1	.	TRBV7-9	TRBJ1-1	CASSWEGATEAFF	TGTGCCAGCAGCTGGGAGGGGGCGACTGAAGCTTTCTTT
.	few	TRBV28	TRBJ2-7	CASSRLGSYEQYF	TGTGCCAGCAGTCGTCTGGGGTCCTACGAGCAGTACTTC
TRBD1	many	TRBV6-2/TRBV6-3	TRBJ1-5	CASRSRDRHQPQHF	TGTGCCAGCAGAAGCCGGGACAGGCATCAGCCCCAGCATTTT
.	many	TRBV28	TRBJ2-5	CASSLWAAQETQYF	TGTGCCAGCAGTTTATGGGCGGCACAAGAGACCCAGTACTTC
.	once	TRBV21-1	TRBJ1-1	CASSKEFWARSLNTEAFF	TGTGCCAGCAGCAAAGAGTTCTGGGCCAGATCCCTGAACACTGAAGCTTTCTTT
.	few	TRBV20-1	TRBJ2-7	CSVPSGLVRYEQYF	TGCAGTGTCCCATCAGGGTTAGTCCGCTACGAGCAGTACTTC
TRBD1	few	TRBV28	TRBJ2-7	CASSSGTVYYEQYF	TGTGCCAGCAGTTCGGGGACAGTATACTACGAGCAGTACTTC
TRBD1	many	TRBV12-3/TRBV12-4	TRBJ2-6	CASSPTTGWRSGANVLTF	TGTGCCAGCAGTCCTACGACAGGGTGGAGGTCTGGGGCCAACGTCCTGACTTTC
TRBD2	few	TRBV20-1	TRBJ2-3	CSASWLAGMRGDTQYF	TGCAGTGCTAGTTGGCTAGCGGGGATGCGAGGGGATACGCAGTATTTT
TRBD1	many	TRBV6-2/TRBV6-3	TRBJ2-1	CASSYGRTGVYNEQFF	TGTGCCAGCAGTTACGGTCGGACAGGGGTCTACAATGAGCAGTTCTTC
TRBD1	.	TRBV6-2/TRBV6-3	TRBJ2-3	CASSYRRGQGATDTQYF	TGTGCCAGCAGTTACCGCCGGGGACAGGGGGCCACAGATACGCAGTATTTT
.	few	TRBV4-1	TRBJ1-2	CASSQDYRQNYGYTF	TGCGCCAGCAGCCAAGATTATCGGCAGAACTATGGCTACACCTTC
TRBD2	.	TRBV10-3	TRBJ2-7	CAISAIQVRGAFSEQYF	TGTGCCATCAGTGCCATCCAAGTGCGGGGGGCATTTAGCGAGCAGTACTTC
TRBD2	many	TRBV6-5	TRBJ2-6	CASSRGVAGANVLTF	TGTGCCAGCAGTCGGGGGGTGGCTGGGGCCAACGTCCTGACTTTC
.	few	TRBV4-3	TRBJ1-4	CASSPKGLGNEKLFF	TGCGCCAGCAGCCCAAAGGGCCTAGGGAATGAAAAACTGTTTTTT
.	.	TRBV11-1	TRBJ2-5	CASSAVRYVETQYF	TGTGCCAGCAGCGCCGTACGATATGTCGAGACCCAGTACTTC
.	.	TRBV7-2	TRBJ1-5	CASSRQQVGQPQHF	TGTGCCAGCAGCCGACAGCAGGTGGGTCAGCCCCAGCATTTT
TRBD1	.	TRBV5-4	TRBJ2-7	CASSLKQGPLLEQYF	TGTGCCAGCAGCTTAAAACAGGGGCCCCTACTCGAGCAGTACTTC
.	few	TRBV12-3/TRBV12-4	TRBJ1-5	CASSFVVGEPQHF	TGTGCCAGCAGTTTTGTGGTGGGTGAGCCCCAGCATTTT
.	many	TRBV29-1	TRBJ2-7	CSVEVSSYEQYF	TGCAGCGTTGAAGTTAGCTCCTACGAGCAGTACTTC
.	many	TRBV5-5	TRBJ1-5	CASSEGSTIDQPQHF	TGTGCCAGCAGCGAGGGGTCTACCATCGATCAGCCCCAGCATTTT
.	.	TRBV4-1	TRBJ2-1	CASSQGTGLRFYNEQFF	TGCGCCAGCAGCCAAGGAACAGGGTTAAGATTCTACAATGAGCAGTTCTTC
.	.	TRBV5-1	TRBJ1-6	CASSLSAGSPLHF	TGCGCCAGCAGCCTCTCCGCCGGTTCACCCCTCCACTTT
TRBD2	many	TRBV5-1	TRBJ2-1	CASSPRGSSYNEQFF	TGCGCCAGCAGCCCGCGGGGGTCCTCCTACAATGAGCAGTTCTTC
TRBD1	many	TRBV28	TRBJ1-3	CASSTPPGGRRGNTIYF	TGTGCCAGCAGCACCCCCCCAGGGGGGCGGCGAGGAAACACCATATATTTT
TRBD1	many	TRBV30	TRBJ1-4	CAWSRDRNEKLFF	TGTGCCTGGAGCCGGGACAGGAATGAAAAACTGTTTTTT
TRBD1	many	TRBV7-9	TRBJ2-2	CASSGTGTGAGELFF	TGTGCCAGCAGCGGGACCGGGACAGGGGCCGGGGAGCTGTTTTTT
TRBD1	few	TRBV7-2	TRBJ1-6	CASSLDREAPLHF	TGTGCCAGCAGCCTTGACAGGGAGGCACCCCTCCACTTT
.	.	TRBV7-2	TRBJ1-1	CASSLAAGPNTEAFF	TGTGCCAGCAGCTTGGCCGCAGGGCCGAACACTGAAGCTTTCTTT
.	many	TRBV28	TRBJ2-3	CASSPSRATDTQYF	TGTGCCAGCAGTCCATCCAGGGCCACAGATACGCAGTATTTT
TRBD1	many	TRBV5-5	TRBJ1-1	CASSLGQGWTEAFF	TGTGCCAGCAGCTTGGGACAGGGGTGGACTGAAGCTTTCTTT
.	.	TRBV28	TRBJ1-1	CASSGGDTINTEAFF	TGTGCCAGCAGTGGAGGGGACACCATAAACACTGAAGCTTTCTTT
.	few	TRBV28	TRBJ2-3	CASKLTGLTPTSDTQYF	TGTGCCAGCAAACTGACGGGACTCACGCCAACAAGCGATACGCAGTATTTT
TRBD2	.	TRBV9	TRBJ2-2	CASSVTRTSGNTGELFF	TGTGCCAGCAGCGTAACCCGGACTAGCGGGAACACCGGGGAGCTGTTTTTT